The following is a T cell receptor (beta chain) sequence with its context. The sample belongs to a study of shared clonotypes between healthy human individuals. Germline loops: CDR1 MNHNY, CDR2 SVGAGI (reference sequence). The CDR3 consists of 15 residues. V gave up 7 bases and J gave up 6 bases; unmatched junction bases: 7. The data were produced by immunoSEQ multiplex PCR, yet TCRdb's version contains in-frame clones alone and is incomplete. The data show under 300,000 clones, with 50% to 75% seen just once and 8.5% to 14% held by the top ten. Every contributor of samples was a Caucasian grown-up residing in Nashville, Tennessee.

The V gene is TRBV6-6, the J gene TRBJ2-7; TRBD2 aligns across 15 bases. This sequence was found in a man under 40 in good health. Sequenced material: memory CD4+ T cells sorted from blood. This sample's subset: CD45RA-negative fraction. The CDR3 sequence is CASTVGLAGGSEQYF. The CDR3, as DNA: TGTGCCAGCACTGTAGGACTAGCGGGAGGGAGCGAGCAGTACTTC.